This TCR beta chain was recorded in a study of CXCR3-negative and CXCR3-positive naive CD8 T cells (dated by TCRdb to between 2017 and 2020). Concerning the study at large: In total, roughly 150 million TRB reads were obtained, or roughly 1.5 +/- 0.3 million reads per library. Data from around 11 donors, pooled across two independent experiments, went into the diversity and physicochemical repertoire analyses. Naive subsets from about 5 donors and memory cells from 3 donors were included in the TRBV-TRBJ cluster analysis. What the study reported, not specific to this receptor: Freshly isolated PBMCs were used for most assays because CXCR3 expression went down partially after cryopreservation. Surface CD5, linked to self-reactivity in mice, was comparable between naive subsets; TCR interaction strength was therefore also inferred from TRB CDR3 physicochemical properties. Repertoire diversity was comparably high in both naive subsets but much lower in memory CD8+ T cells. Naive CXCR3-negative and CXCR3-positive cells from the same donor showed similar TRBV-TRBJ usage, whereas memory cells showed distinct patterns. Compared with CXCR3-negative naive cells, CXCR3-positive naive cells had TRB CDR3s with higher hydrophobicity (lower Kidera factor 4), lower energy, and higher strength and volume indices.

The CDR3 sequence holds 15 residues, the cysteine and phenylalanine included. Nucleotide data are not available. CDR1 and CDR2 are drawn from the germline V gene: SQVTM, ANQGSEA. Sequenced using a NextSeq 550. The Human TCR Profiling Kit (MiLaboratory) was used to make UMI-labeled 5' RACE TRB cDNA libraries. cDNA synthesis used the entire amount of extracted RNA, and PCR amplification then used the entire amount of cDNA produced. The libraries were made side by side, with each library going through the same number of PCR cycles. Turning to the authors' computational methods: With a minimum of two reads required per UMI, MIGEC and MiXCR pulled out about 53,000 +/- 10,000 unique UMI-labeled TRB cDNA molecules from each library. An average of about 40,000 +/- 10,000 functional in-frame TRB CDR3 nucleotide clonotypes without stop codons was found per library. After downsampling to 5000 UMI-labeled TRB molecules per sample, diversity metrics, including normalized Shannon-Wiener and Chao1, were computed in VDJtools. VDJtools computed clonotype-size-weighted physicochemical properties of the central five CDR3 residues: interaction energy, strength, volume and Kidera factor 4. TCRdb reprocessed the sequencing reads and holds a single record per CDR3 protein sequence, with no DNA. The V and J calls follow TCRdb's processing rather than the paper's. This sample's table contains more than 100,000 distinct CDR3 sequences. The top ten clonotypes cover around 0.41% of the sample.

Each CD8+ T cell subset was flow-sorted in triplicate, and 300,000 to 350,000 cells per subset were placed directly into RLT lysis buffer. To exclude memory contaminants, naive CD8+ T cells were stringently defined as CD45RO-CCR7+CD27+CD95-. Using standard density gradient centrifugation, peripheral blood mononuclear cells were isolated from buffy coats. A FACSAria III was used to flow-sort naive CXCR3-negative and CXCR3-positive CD8+ T cells. Total RNA was extracted from sorted cells using an RNeasy Mini Kit. Remarks on this clonotype: Its antigen remains undetermined.

The rearranged segments are TRBV29-1 and TRBJ2-7; TCRdb reports TRBD1, a call that lacks DNA to check it against. The receptor was derived from a human donor in good health. Some clones in this sample may be carry-over from other donors' samples. Sequenced input: naive CXCR3+ CD8+ T cells from blood. The sample's cell subset or site label, in plain terms: CD45RO-CCR7+CD27+CD95- naive CD8+ T cells expressing CXCR3 (TNR3+). The CDR3 reads as follows: CSVEERGQASYEQYF.